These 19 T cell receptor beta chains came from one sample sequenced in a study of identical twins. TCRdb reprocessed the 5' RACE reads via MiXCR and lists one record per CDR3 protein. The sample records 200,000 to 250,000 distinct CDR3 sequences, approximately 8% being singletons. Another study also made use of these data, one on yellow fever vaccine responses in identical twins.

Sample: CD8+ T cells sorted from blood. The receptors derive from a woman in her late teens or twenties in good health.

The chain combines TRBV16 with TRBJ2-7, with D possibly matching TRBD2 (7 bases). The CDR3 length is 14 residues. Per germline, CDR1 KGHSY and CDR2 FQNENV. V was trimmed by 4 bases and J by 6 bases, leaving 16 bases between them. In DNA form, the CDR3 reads TGTGCCAGCAGCCCCTCGTGGGGGGGGCGCGAGCAGTACGTC. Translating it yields CASSPSWGGREQYV.

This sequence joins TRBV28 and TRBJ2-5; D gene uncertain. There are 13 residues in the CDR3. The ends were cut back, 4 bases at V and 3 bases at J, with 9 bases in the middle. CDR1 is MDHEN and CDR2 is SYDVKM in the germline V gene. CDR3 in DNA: TGTGCCAGCAGTTCAATGGCTAAAGAGACCCAGTACTTC. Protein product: CASSSMAKETQYF.

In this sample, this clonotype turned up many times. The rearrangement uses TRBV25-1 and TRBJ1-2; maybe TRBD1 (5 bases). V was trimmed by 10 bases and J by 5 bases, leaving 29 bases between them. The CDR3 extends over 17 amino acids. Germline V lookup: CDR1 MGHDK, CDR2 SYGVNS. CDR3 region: CAIPLEGRAGSKYGYTF. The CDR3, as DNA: TGTGCCATTCCACTCGAAGGCAGGGCAGGGTCCAAGTATGGCTACACCTTC.

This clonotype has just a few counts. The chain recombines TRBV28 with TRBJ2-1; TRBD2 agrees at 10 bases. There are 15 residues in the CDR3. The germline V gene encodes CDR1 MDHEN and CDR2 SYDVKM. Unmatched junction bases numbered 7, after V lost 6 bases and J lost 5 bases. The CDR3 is CASSLGLASHNEQFF. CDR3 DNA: TGTGCCAGCAGCCTGGGACTAGCGTCCCACAATGAGCAGTTCTTC.

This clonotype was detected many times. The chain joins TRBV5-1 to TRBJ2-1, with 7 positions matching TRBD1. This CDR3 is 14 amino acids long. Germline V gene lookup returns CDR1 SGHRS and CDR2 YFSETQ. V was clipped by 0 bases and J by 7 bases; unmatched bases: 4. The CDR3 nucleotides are TGCGCCAGCAGCTTGGGGGACAGCGAAAATGAGCAGTTCTTC. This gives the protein CASSLGDSENEQFF.

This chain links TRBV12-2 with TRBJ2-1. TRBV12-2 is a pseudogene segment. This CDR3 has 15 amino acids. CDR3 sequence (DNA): TGTGCAAGTCGCTTAGCGAGGTTCCCCTACAATGAGCAGTTCTTC. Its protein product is CASRLARFPYNEQFF.

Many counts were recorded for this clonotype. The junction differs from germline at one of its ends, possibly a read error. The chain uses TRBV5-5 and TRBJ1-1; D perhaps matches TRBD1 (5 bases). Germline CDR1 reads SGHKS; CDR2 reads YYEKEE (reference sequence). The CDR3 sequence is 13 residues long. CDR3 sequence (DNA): TGTGCCAGCAGTTTGGGGGAGAACACTGAAGCTTTCTTT. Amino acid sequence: CASSLGENTEAFF.

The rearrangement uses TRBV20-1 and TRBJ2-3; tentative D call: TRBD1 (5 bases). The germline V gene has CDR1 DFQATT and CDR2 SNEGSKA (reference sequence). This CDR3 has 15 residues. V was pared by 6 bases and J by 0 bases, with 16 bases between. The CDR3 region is CSATSGQQSTDTQYF. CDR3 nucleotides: TGCAGTGCCACCTCCGGACAACAAAGCACAGATACGCAGTATTTT.

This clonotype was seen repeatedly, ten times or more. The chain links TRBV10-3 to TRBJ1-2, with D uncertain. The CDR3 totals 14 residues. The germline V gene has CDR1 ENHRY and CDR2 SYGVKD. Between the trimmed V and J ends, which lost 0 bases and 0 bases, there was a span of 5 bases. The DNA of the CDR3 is TGTGCCATCAGTGAGTCGGCAGCTAACTATGGCTACACCTTC. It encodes CAISESAANYGYTF.

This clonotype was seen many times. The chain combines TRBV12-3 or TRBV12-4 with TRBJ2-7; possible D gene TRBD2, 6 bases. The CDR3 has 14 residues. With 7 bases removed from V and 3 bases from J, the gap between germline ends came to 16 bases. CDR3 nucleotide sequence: TGTGCCAGCACCTCTGCTAGCGTAATCTACGAGCAGTACTTC. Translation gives CASTSASVIYEQYF.

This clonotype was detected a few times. The CDR3 is CASSQEGFERDEQFF. Written as DNA, the CDR3 is TGCGCCAGCAGCCAAGAAGGCTTCGAGAGGGATGAGCAGTTCTTC. The chain links TRBV4-1 to TRBJ2-1; TRBD2 is a possible D gene (5 bases). Germline values: CDR1 MGHRA, CDR2 YSYEKL. Trimming shortened V by 0 bases and J by 8 bases, and 14 bases separated the two germline ends. The CDR3 is 15 amino acids.

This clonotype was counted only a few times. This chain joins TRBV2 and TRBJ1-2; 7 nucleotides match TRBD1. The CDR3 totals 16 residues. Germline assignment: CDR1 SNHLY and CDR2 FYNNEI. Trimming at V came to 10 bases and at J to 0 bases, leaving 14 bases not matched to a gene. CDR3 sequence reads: CAIFRGTADSNYGYTF. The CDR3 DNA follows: TGTGCCATCTTTAGGGGGACAGCTGATTCTAACTATGGCTACACCTTC.

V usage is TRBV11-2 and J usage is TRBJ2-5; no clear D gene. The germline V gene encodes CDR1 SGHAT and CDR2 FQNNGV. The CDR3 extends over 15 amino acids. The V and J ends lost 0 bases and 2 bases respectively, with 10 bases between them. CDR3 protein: CASSLDPAAQETQYF. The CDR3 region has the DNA TGTGCCAGCAGCTTAGATCCGGCAGCTCAAGAGACCCAGTACTTC.

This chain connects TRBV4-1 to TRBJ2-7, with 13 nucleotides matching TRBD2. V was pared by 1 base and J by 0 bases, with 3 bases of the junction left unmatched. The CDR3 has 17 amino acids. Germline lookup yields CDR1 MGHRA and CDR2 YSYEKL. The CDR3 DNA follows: TGCGCCAGCAGCCAAGCACTAGCGGGAGGGAGCTCCTACGAGCAGTACTTC. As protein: CASSQALAGGSSYEQYF.

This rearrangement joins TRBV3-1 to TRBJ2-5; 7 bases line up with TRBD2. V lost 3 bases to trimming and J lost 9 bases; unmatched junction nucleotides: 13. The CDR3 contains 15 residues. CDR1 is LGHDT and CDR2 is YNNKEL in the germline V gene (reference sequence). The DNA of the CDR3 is TGTGCCAGCAGCCAGAAGCCCGGGACTACCAATTCCCAGTACTTC. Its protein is CASSQKPGTTNSQYF.

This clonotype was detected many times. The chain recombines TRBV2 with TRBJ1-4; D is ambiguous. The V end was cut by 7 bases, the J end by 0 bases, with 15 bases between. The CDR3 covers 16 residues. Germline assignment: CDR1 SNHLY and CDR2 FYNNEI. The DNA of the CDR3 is TGTGCCAGCATAGGAGAAGAAATCGCAACTAATGAAAAACTGTTTTTT. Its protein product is CASIGEEIATNEKLFF.

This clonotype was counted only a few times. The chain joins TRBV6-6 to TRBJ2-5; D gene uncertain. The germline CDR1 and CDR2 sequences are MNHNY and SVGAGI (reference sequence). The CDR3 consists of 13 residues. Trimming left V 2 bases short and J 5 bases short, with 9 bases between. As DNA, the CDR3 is TGTGCCAGCAGTTACGGATTCCGGGAGACCCAGTACTTC. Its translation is CASSYGFRETQYF.

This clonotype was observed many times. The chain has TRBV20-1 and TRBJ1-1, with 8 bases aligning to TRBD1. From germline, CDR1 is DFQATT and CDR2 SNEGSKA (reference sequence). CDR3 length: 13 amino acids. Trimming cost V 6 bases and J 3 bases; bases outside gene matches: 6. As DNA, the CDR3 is TGCAGTGCGCCGACAGGGGACCACACTGAAGCTTTCTTT. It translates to CSAPTGDHTEAFF.

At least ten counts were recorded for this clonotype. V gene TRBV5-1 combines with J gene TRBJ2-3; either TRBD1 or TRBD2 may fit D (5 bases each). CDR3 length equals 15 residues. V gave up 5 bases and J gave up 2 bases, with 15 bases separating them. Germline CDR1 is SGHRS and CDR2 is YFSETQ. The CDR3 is CASRTGTDFTDTQYF. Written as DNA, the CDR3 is TGCGCCAGCAGGACCGGGACGGATTTCACAGATACGCAGTATTTT.